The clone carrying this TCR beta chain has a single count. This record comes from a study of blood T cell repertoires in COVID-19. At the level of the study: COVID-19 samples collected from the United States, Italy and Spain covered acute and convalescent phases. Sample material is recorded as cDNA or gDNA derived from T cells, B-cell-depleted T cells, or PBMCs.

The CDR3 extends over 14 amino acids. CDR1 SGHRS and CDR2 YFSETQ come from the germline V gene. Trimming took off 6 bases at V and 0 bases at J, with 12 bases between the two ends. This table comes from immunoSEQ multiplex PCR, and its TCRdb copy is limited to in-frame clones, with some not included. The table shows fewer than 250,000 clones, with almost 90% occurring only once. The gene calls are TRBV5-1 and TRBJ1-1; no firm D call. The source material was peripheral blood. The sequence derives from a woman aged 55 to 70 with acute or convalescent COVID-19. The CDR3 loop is CASTRAGMNTEAFF. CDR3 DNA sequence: TGCGCCAGCACCCGGGCGGGGATGAACACTGAAGCTTTCTTT.